This is a list of T cell receptor beta chains from one sample in a study of blood T cells in healthy people across ages. TCRdb redid the calling of the 5' RACE reads with MiXCR, one entry per CDR3 protein. The profile shows 540,000 or so distinct CDR3 sequences, less than 25% of them singletons. This sample also appeared in a second study, on T cells of mothers and their children.

The specimen sequenced was blood. These receptors all stem from a boy aged 10-17 years in good health. CDR3s include the opening cysteine and the closing phenylalanine or tryptophan. The order of the fields is D gene, J gene, clone size, V gene, CDR3 DNA, CDR3 protein. A D gene is named only where the DNA matches it firmly. Clone sizes are given selectively: once, few, many, or a class where the clone is expanded.

>TRBD1|TRBJ1-2|.|TRBV20-1
TGCAGTGCGCGGACAGGGGACTACTATGGCTACACCTTC
CSARTGDYYGYTF
>.|TRBJ2-2|many|TRBV28
TGTGCCAGCAGTCCAGGGACGGTCGGGGAGCTGTTTTTT
CASSPGTVGELFF
>.|TRBJ2-7|.|TRBV7-9
TGTGCCAGCAGCTTCGGGGCAGGATCCTACGAGCAGTACTTC
CASSFGAGSYEQYF
>.|TRBJ2-1|.|TRBV4-3
TGCGCCAGCAGCCGAGAGGACCAGAGGCTAATCGGGAGTGAGCAGTTCTTC
CASSREDQRLIGSEQFF
>.|TRBJ1-1|.|TRBV4-3
TGCGCCAGCAGCCAAGAACGCCTCCTACTCGGAGGGAACACTGAAGCTTTCTTT
CASSQERLLLGGNTEAFF
>.|TRBJ2-3|.|TRBV12-3/TRBV12-4
TGTGCCAGTGCGGATTTATGGGAACGCACAGATACGCAGTATTTT
CASADLWERTDTQYF
>.|TRBJ2-5|.|TRBV12-3/TRBV12-4
TGTGCCAGCAGTTTCTCAGGGAACGGGGAGACCCAGTACTTC
CASSFSGNGETQYF
>TRBD1|TRBJ2-1|.|TRBV27
TGTGCCAGCAGTTTACGTAGACAGGGCTGGGAGCAGTTCTTC
CASSLRRQGWEQFF
>TRBD1|TRBJ2-5|few|TRBV20-1
TGCAGTGCTAGAGAGCGAGGGGGCCTCGAGACCCAGTACTTC
CSARERGGLETQYF
>.|TRBJ2-5|.|TRBV12-3/TRBV12-4
TGTGCCAGCAGTAACCCCCGTCGCAGGGAGACCCAGTACTTC
CASSNPRRRETQYF
>.|TRBJ2-5|few|TRBV7-3
TGTGCCAGCAGCCCACATTGGGAGACCCAGTACTTC
CASSPHWETQYF
>.|TRBJ2-4|few|TRBV6-2/TRBV6-3
TGTGCCAGCAATCTCGGGACGCTTACCAGCATTCAGTACTTC
CASNLGTLTSIQYF
>.|TRBJ2-1|.|TRBV4-3
TGCGCCAGCAGCCAAGAGAGGACGGCCTACAATGAGCAGTTCTTC
CASSQERTAYNEQFF
>.|TRBJ2-3|.|TRBV7-2
TGTGCCAGCAGCACAACAGGTTTAGCAGAAGATACGCAGTATTTT
CASSTTGLAEDTQYF
>.|TRBJ2-7|few|TRBV28
TGTGCCAGCAGCTCCTACGCCTACGAGCAGTACTTC
CASSSYAYEQYF
>.|TRBJ2-2|.|TRBV28
TGTGCCAGCAGTAAACGGGGGTATCACACCGGGGAGCTGTTTTTT
CASSKRGYHTGELFF
>TRBD2|TRBJ2-7|.|TRBV20-1
TGCAGTGCTCCCCTCACTAGCGGGGGATCATACGAGCAGTACTTC
CSAPLTSGGSYEQYF
>TRBD2|TRBJ2-5|few|TRBV4-1
TGCGCCAGCAGCCGGGATACCGGGACTAGCGGGTTGACCCAGTACTTC
CASSRDTGTSGLTQYF
>.|TRBJ1-1|.|TRBV7-9
TGTGCCAGCAGCCACGAATCTACTGAAGCTTTCTTT
CASSHESTEAFF
>.|TRBJ2-1|.|TRBV7-9
TGTGCCAGCAGCCCCCCAAGGAGGTTGGATTACGGGGCCAATGAGCAGTTCTTC
CASSPPRRLDYGANEQFF
>.|TRBJ2-3|.|TRBV24-1
TGTGCCACCAGTGAAATACAGGGGGGGTCCCCAGATACGCAGTATTTT
CATSEIQGGSPDTQYF
>.|TRBJ2-1|.|TRBV6-5
TGTGCCAGCAGTCCTACTAGGAGCTCCTACAATGAGCAGTTCTTC
CASSPTRSSYNEQFF
>.|TRBJ1-4|few|TRBV4-2
TGTGCCAGCAGCCCGGCAGTTGCAACTAATGAAAAACTGTTTTTT
CASSPAVATNEKLFF
>.|TRBJ1-2|.|TRBV18
TGTGCCAGCTCTCCCAACCTTTATGGCTACACCTTC
CASSPNLYGYTF
>TRBD2|TRBJ2-5|.|TRBV9
TGTGCCAGCAGCCCAATGGCTAGCGGGGGTGCTCAAGAGACCCAGTACTTC
CASSPMASGGAQETQYF
>TRBD1|TRBJ2-2|.|TRBV7-6
TGTGCCAGCAGCTTAGTGGGGACAGGGGGCTTCGCGAACACCGGGGAGCTGTTTTTT
CASSLVGTGGFANTGELFF
>TRBD1|TRBJ2-7|.|TRBV30
TGTGCCTGGCACAGGGGCTACGAGCAGTACTTC
CAWHRGYEQYF
>TRBD2|TRBJ2-1|.|TRBV3-1
TGTGCCACCGGGACTAGCGGGAGGGCCTATGAGCAGTTCTTC
CATGTSGRAYEQFF
>TRBD1|TRBJ1-2|few|TRBV29-1
TGCAGCGTTACCGACAGGGGGGTCACCTATGGCTACACCTTC
CSVTDRGVTYGYTF
>.|TRBJ1-2|.|TRBV20-1
TGCAGTGCTAGAGTCGCGGGGGCGTCATCAATGGGACGAAACTATGGCTACACCTTC
CSARVAGASSMGRNYGYTF
>.|TRBJ2-5|.|TRBV27
TGTGCCAGCAGTTTATTCCTTCAAGAGACCCAGTACTTC
CASSLFLQETQYF